These 24 T cell receptor beta chains were sequenced from one sample in a study of blood T cell repertoires in COVID-19. Clones were sequenced by immunoSEQ multiplex PCR, and TCRdb holds only the in-frame ones, with some missing. Of 85,000 to 100,000 clones in the sample, 85% to 90% are singletons; the top ten hold roughly 2.1%. Specimen: peripheral blood. Receptors were obtained from a man aged 50-60 years with COVID-19, enrolled during active disease.

This clone was observed a handful of times. The rearrangement uses TRBV19 and TRBJ1-1; D might be TRBD1 (6 bases). The CDR3 is 13 amino acids. V was shortened by 3 bases and J by 4 bases, with 9 bases between the two germline ends. Germline CDR1 reads LNHDA; CDR2 reads SQIVND (reference sequence). CDR3 region: CASSIQGGTEAFF. CDR3 bases: TGTGCCAGTAGTATCCAAGGGGGCACTGAAGCTTTCTTT.

The chain has TRBV6-5 and TRBJ2-3; 9 bases fit TRBD2. Trimming cost V 4 bases and J 3 bases; bases outside gene matches: 2. The CDR3 covers 14 residues. Germline-derived CDR1 and CDR2 are MNHEY and SVGAGI. CDR3 nucleotides: TGTGCCAGCAGTTCGCGGGGGGGGACAGATACGCAGTATTTT. Its protein is CASSSRGGTDTQYF.

Written as DNA, the CDR3 is TGCGCCAGCAGCTTCTCGTCAGGGGCGGACTCACCCCTCCACTTT. The encoded protein is CASSFSSGADSPLHF. This sequence joins TRBV5-1 and TRBJ1-6; D is perhaps TRBD1 (6 bases). V lost 2 bases to trimming and J lost 10 bases, with 16 bases between them. The CDR3 has 15 amino acids. Germline lookup yields CDR1 SGHRS and CDR2 YFSETQ.

In DNA form, the CDR3 reads TGTGCCAGCAGTTACCGAAGCGTCGGGGTCGACACTGAAGCTTTCTTT. Amino acid sequence: CASSYRSVGVDTEAFF. The chain has TRBV6-2 or TRBV6-3 and TRBJ1-1; no firm D call. This CDR3 contains 16 residues. From germline, CDR1 is MNHEY and CDR2 SVGEGT. Trimming took 2 bases from V and 3 from J, leaving 16 bases between them.

The chain combines TRBV4-1 with TRBJ1-2; D unclear. CDR3 size: 13 residues. CDR1 and CDR2 from the germline V gene are MGHRA and YSYEKL. The germline V and J ends were trimmed by 1 base and 5 bases, with 8 bases remaining between them. The CDR3 nucleotides are TGCGCCAGCAGCCAAGTTGGAGTTTATGGCTACACCTTC. Its translation: CASSQVGVYGYTF.

This clone was counted once. This sequence joins TRBV28 and TRBJ1-5; D ambiguous. Germline loops: CDR1 MDHEN, CDR2 SYDVKM. The V end lost 3 bases, the J end lost 7 bases, and 16 bases lay between the germline ends. CDR3 length: 15 amino acids. CDR3 sequence: CASSLGNPGKQPQHF. The CDR3 region has the DNA TGTGCCAGCAGTTTGGGGAATCCGGGGAAACAGCCCCAGCATTTT.

J is TRBJ1-1 and V is TRBV2; D unresolved. V lost 7 bases to trimming and J lost 7 bases, with 16 bases between them. CDR3 length: 13 amino acids. Germline CDR1 and CDR2: SNHLY and FYNNEI. Here the CDR3 reads CASNSGSHHEAFF. The DNA of the CDR3 is TGTGCCAGCAATTCCGGGAGCCACCATGAAGCTTTCTTT. The full variable domain, its missing parts supplied by reference TRBV2 and TRBJ1-1, is EPEVTQTPSHQVTQMGQEVILRCVPISNHLYFYWYRQILGQKVEFLVSFYNNEISEKSEIFDDQFSVERPDGSNFTLKIRSTKLEDSAMYFCASNSGSHHEAFFGQGTRLTVV.

The chain couples TRBV5-4 to TRBJ2-7; tentative D call: TRBD2 (5 bases). Trimming shortened V by 4 bases and J by 5 bases, and 22 bases separated the two germline ends. Germline V gene data show CDR1 as SGHNT and CDR2 as YYREEE (reference sequence). CDR3 length equals 16 residues. CDR3 DNA sequence: TGTGCCAGCAGCCCTGGTTCAGGATTGAGGGCCCACGAGCAGTACTTC. This gives the protein CASSPGSGLRAHEQYF.

CDR3 protein: CASSARVLGSYEQYF. CDR3 nucleotide sequence: TGCGCCAGCAGCGCCAGGGTATTAGGATCCTACGAGCAGTACTTC. The V and J genes are TRBV4-1 and TRBJ2-7; D is possibly TRBD1 (5 bases). CDR1 is MGHRA and CDR2 is YSYEKL in the germline V gene. Deletions cut 5 bases from V and 1 base from J, with 15 bases between. The CDR3 has 15 residues.

V gene TRBV5-5 combines with J gene TRBJ1-5; TRBD1 is a possible D gene (5 bases). Trimming left V 0 bases short and J 4 bases short, with 5 bases between. The V gene's germline CDR1 is SGHKS and CDR2 YYEKEE (reference sequence). This CDR3 has 13 residues. The CDR3 is CASSLGQNQPQHF. The CDR3 coding sequence is TGTGCCAGCAGCTTGGGACAGAATCAGCCCCAGCATTTT.

The V gene is TRBV25-1, the J gene TRBJ1-2; D is possibly TRBD1 (6 bases). This CDR3 contains 13 residues. With 6 bases removed from V and 8 bases from J, the gap between germline ends came to 16 bases. Germline V CDR1 and CDR2: MGHDK, SYGVNS. The CDR3 reads CASRGGADWGYTF. Here the CDR3 DNA reads TGTGCCAGCAGAGGGGGGGCCGACTGGGGCTACACCTTC.

The gene calls are TRBV4-1 and TRBJ1-2, with D maybe TRBD1 (5 bases). The V and J ends lost 0 bases and 8 bases respectively, with 16 bases between them. Germline assignment: CDR1 MGHRA and CDR2 YSYEKL. The CDR3 runs to 15 residues. The CDR3 protein is CASSQESRQRSGYTF. DNA for the CDR3: TGCGCCAGCAGCCAAGAAAGCAGACAGCGATCCGGCTACACCTTC.

V gene TRBV18 combines with J gene TRBJ1-2; D unresolved. Germline CDR1 and CDR2: KGHSH and LQKENI. Trimming removed 0 bases at V and 7 bases at J, with 21 bases between. This CDR3 is built from 17 residues. CDR3 sequence: CASSPPTTVSSWGGYTF. CDR3 nucleotides: TGTGCCAGCTCACCACCGACTACAGTCTCCTCCTGGGGTGGCTACACCTTC.

The chain combines TRBV12-3 or TRBV12-4 with TRBJ2-1; a weak D match, TRBD2 (6 bases). The CDR3 spans 12 residues. The ends were cut back, 7 bases at V and 6 bases at J, with 10 bases in the middle. For the CDR3, the DNA is TGTGCCAGCATTCGCGGGGTCAATGAGCAGTTCTTC. Translation: CASIRGVNEQFF.

This clone showed up just once. The chain recombines TRBV29-1 with TRBJ2-1, with a weak D call TRBD2 (6 bases). V was clipped by 7 bases and J by 2 bases, with 15 bases between them. The CDR3 runs 14 residues. Per germline, CDR1 SQVTM and CDR2 ANQGSEA. CDR3 nucleotides: TGCAGCGCCCTGGGTAGCGGAGCCTACAATGAGCAGTTCTTC. Its protein is CSALGSGAYNEQFF.

J is TRBJ2-2 and V is TRBV24-1; a weak D match, TRBD2 (5 bases). Germline CDR1 is KGHDR and CDR2 is SFDVKD. The CDR3 extends over 16 amino acids. The V end lost 5 bases, the J end lost 1 base, and 13 bases lay between the germline ends. Here the CDR3 reads CATSAPQGRNTGELFF. In DNA form, the CDR3 reads TGTGCCACCAGTGCCCCACAAGGGAGGAACACCGGGGAGCTGTTTTTT.

The count of this clone is one. This chain connects TRBV7-9 to TRBJ2-2; 9 bases align to TRBD1. The germline gives CDR1 SEHNR, CDR2 FQNEAQ (reference sequence). The CDR3 sequence is 17 residues long. The trim removed 5 bases at V and 4 bases at J, leaving 11 bases unmatched. CDR3 nucleotides: TGTGCCAGCAGCCTACAGGGGGCGGGGTTGCGCACCGGGGAGCTGTTTTTT. It translates to CASSLQGAGLRTGELFF. Full variable domain (rest looked up from reference TRBV7-9 and TRBJ2-2): DTGVSQNPRHKITKRGQNVTFRCDPISEHNRLYWYRQTLGQGPEFLTYFQNEAQLEKSRLLSDRFSAERPKGSFSTLEIQRTEQGDSAMYLCASSLQGAGLRTGELFFGEGSRLTVL.

Regarding this clone: Other DNA sequences in the sample encode the same CDR3. This chain uses TRBV5-1 with TRBJ1-4; the match to TRBD1 covers 8 bases. The CDR3 loop spans 14 amino acids. Germline trimming cut 4 bases from V and 8 bases from J; bases unmatched to any gene: 7. Germline V lookup: CDR1 SGHRS, CDR2 YFSETQ. The CDR3 DNA is TGCGCCAGCAGCCCCGGACAGGGTGGCGAAAAACTGTTTTTT. Translated, it gives CASSPGQGGEKLFF.

V and J are TRBV2 and TRBJ2-7; TRBD1 aligns across 10 bases. With 3 bases clipped from V and 5 bases from J, the junction kept 4 bases outside the gene matches. Looked up from germline, CDR1 is SNHLY and CDR2 is FYNNEI. The CDR3 length is 14 residues. CDR3 sequence reads: CASSDRDRGNEQYF. The CDR3 DNA follows: TGTGCCAGCAGTGACCGGGACAGGGGCAACGAGCAGTACTTC. Complete variable domain (other parts from reference TRBV2 and TRBJ2-7): EPEVTQTPSHQVTQMGQEVILRCVPISNHLYFYWYRQILGQKVEFLVSFYNNEISEKSEIFDDQFSVERPDGSNFTLKIRSTKLEDSAMYFCASSDRDRGNEQYFGPGTRLTVT.

The chain carries TRBV19 and TRBJ2-5; D is perhaps TRBD2 (7 bases). With 1 base removed from V and 7 bases from J, the gap between germline ends came to 16 bases. Germline V gives CDR1 LNHDA, CDR2 SQIVND (reference sequence). The CDR3 sequence is 15 residues long. The DNA for the CDR3 is TGTGCCAGTAGTATAGGAGTTGGAGGGGGGGGGACCCAGTACTTC. Protein sequence: CASSIGVGGGGTQYF.

The chain links TRBV18 to TRBJ2-2; 9 bases map to TRBD2. V lost 0 bases to trimming and J lost 4 bases; unmatched junction nucleotides: 3. From germline, CDR1 is KGHSH and CDR2 LQKENI. This CDR3 is built from 16 residues. The CDR3 DNA sequence: TGTGCCAGCTCACCACCAGCTAGCGGGGTCACCGGGGAGCTGTTTTTT. Encoded protein: CASSPPASGVTGELFF.

A single count supports this clone. The chain employs TRBV2 and TRBJ2-7; D perhaps matches TRBD2 (5 bases). The CDR3 consists of 15 residues. Germline V gives CDR1 SNHLY, CDR2 FYNNEI. Trimming left V 2 bases short and J 5 bases short, with 16 bases between. The CDR3 region is CASSETGGSWDEQYF. CDR3 bases: TGTGCCAGCAGTGAAACGGGCGGGTCTTGGGACGAGCAGTACTTC.

The chain is built from TRBV12-3 or TRBV12-4 and TRBJ1-2; D call uncertain. V lost 2 bases and J 8 bases, leaving 9 bases between the germline ends. This CDR3 region has 12 residues. Here the CDR3 DNA reads TGTGCCAGCAGTTTACAGGTCGAGGGCTACACCTTC. This gives the protein CASSLQVEGYTF.

This chain connects TRBV11-2 to TRBJ2-1, with 8 bases aligning to TRBD2. J gave up 4 bases and V 7 bases, and 21 bases lay outside the gene matches. The CDR3 is 19 residues long. Per germline, CDR1 SGHAT and CDR2 FQNNGV. The CDR3 bases are TGTGCCAGCATCAATCCCCGGGAGGGCGAGTCGGGGGGATACAATGAGCAGTTCTTC. Residues: CASINPREGESGGYNEQFF.